This passage covers 5 T cell receptor beta chains from one sample sequenced in a study of neurological immune-mediated disorders. One entry per CDR3 protein results from TCRdb running MiXCR on the 5' RACE reads. The sample contains 30,000 to 45,000 distinct CDR3 sequences, roughly 11% of which appear only once. The sequenced material came from CD4+ T cells from blood. The origin of the receptors is a woman in her twenties or thirties with HTLV-1-associated myelopathy (HAM/TSP).

Many counts were recorded for this clonotype. The V gene is TRBV9, the J gene TRBJ1-2; D is ambiguous. V was trimmed by 1 base and J by 8 bases, leaving 15 bases between them. This CDR3 has 14 residues. From germline, CDR1 is SGDLS and CDR2 YYNGEE. The CDR3 spells CASSVLAGEGGYTF. For the CDR3, the DNA is TGTGCCAGCAGCGTATTGGCAGGCGAAGGCGGCTACACCTTC. The complete variable domain, with remaining parts taken from reference TRBV9 and TRBJ1-2, reads DSGVTQTPKHLITATGQRVTLRCSPRSGDLSVYWYQQSLDQGLQFLIQYYNGEERAKGNILERFSAQQFPDLHSELNLSSLELGDSALYFCASSVLAGEGGYTFGSGTRLTVV.

At least ten counts were recorded for this clonotype. This rearrangement joins TRBV5-6 to TRBJ2-1, with 10 bases matching TRBD1. Germline-derived CDR1 and CDR2 are SGHDT and YYEEEE. V trimming: 2 bases; J trimming: 8 bases; junction bases outside the gene matches: 7. CDR3 length equals 15 residues. CDR3 nucleotides: TGTGCCAGCAGCTTAGTTGGGACAGGGGCCCATGAGCAGTTCTTC. Protein: CASSLVGTGAHEQFF.

This clonotype was seen at least ten times. The chain carries TRBV20-1 and TRBJ2-3; 10 bases fit TRBD2. CDR3 size: 16 residues. With V trimmed by 3 bases and J by 0 bases, 6 bases remained unmatched. Per germline, CDR1 DFQATT and CDR2 SNEGSKA (reference sequence). The CDR3 bases are TGCAGTGCTAGCATTCCTAGCGGGGGAAGCACAGATACGCAGTATTTT. Protein sequence: CSASIPSGGSTDTQYF.

The table lists this clonotype with many counts. The V call is TRBV4-1, the J call TRBJ2-7; TRBD2 matches at 9 bases. Germline V gene data show CDR1 as MGHRA and CDR2 as YSYEKL. The CDR3 length is 17 residues. J lost 4 bases, V lost 1 base, and 11 bases had no gene match. The CDR3 sequence is CASSQGVSSGERYEQYF. As DNA, the CDR3 is TGCGCCAGCAGCCAAGGGGTGTCTAGCGGGGAACGTTACGAGCAGTACTTC.

This clonotype was seen at least ten times. The J gene is TRBJ1-1, the V gene TRBV3-1; 10 bases are a match to TRBD1. Germline V gene lookup returns CDR1 LGHDT and CDR2 YNNKEL (reference sequence). The ends lost 1 base at V and 6 bases at J; junction bases unmatched: 8. The CDR3 contains 16 residues. The CDR3 DNA reads TGTGCCAGCAGCCAAGCCCCGGGACAGGGGTACCCTGAAGCTTTCTTT. Protein: CASSQAPGQGYPEAFF.